A selection of T cell receptor beta chains follows, all from one sample in a study of T cell responses to AZD1222 COVID-19 vaccine. Produced via immunoSEQ multiplex PCR; TCRdb's table is partial and in-frame only. The sample includes more than 120,000 clones, approximately 86% seen only once; the top ten take about 5%. The source material was peripheral blood, sampled 28 days after the second dose of the MenACWY control vaccine. Receptor source: an adult who received the MenACWY meningococcal vaccine as a control. Both conserved end residues are trimmed from each CDR3.

TRBJ2-7 TRBV28 ASSLRSFVTGKSYEQY
TRBJ2-1 TRBV6-5 ASRRLREENEQF
TRBJ2-7 TRBV27 ASRRTGGSGEQY
TRBJ1-2 TRBV6-5 ASSHGQGYGYT
TRBJ2-2 TRBV9 ASSVRQGGTGELF
TRBJ2-7 TRBV28 ASRDNSYEQY
TRBJ2-5 TRBV9 ASSADPIETQY
TRBJ1-1 TRBV7-9 ASSPEGDRGAF
TRBJ1-2 TRBV3-1/TRBV3-2 ASSQKQYGYT
TRBJ1-2 TRBV4-1 ASSQDRGGRGGYT
TRBJ2-5 TRBV14 ASSQAGETQY
TRBJ1-2 TRBV2 ASSEGLWGYT
TRBJ1-6 TRBV25-1 ASSEQGAGNSPLH
TRBJ2-2 TRBV27 ASSLLDRGHTGELF
TRBJ1-1 TRBV18 ASSPLRGQNTEAF
TRBJ2-3 TRBV7-3 ASSPHRADTQY
TRBJ1-1 TRBV5-6 ASSSQNSWGTEAF
TRBJ1-1 TRBV27 ASSPRTMNTEAF
TRBJ2-4 TRBV6-5 ASSYDPTLAKNIQY
TRBJ2-3 TRBV11-1 ASSLRLQDTQY
TRBJ1-2 TRBV4-2 ASSQGNYGYT
TRBJ2-1 TRBV11-3 ASSFTGSSYNEQF
TRBJ1-2 TRBV28 ASSLVTAGSHGYT
TRBJ1-1 TRBV7-9 ASSLAPRTVGNTEAF
TRBJ1-5 TRBV19 ASTPFRGPYQPQH
TRBJ2-7 TRBV7-3 ASSLLAGVGEQY
TRBJ2-5 TRBV7-2 ASSLERGGWAQETQY
TRBJ1-5 TRBV5-5 ASSLLGNQPQH
TRBJ1-1 TRBV5-1 ASSLGTGGPFEAF